These T cell receptor beta chains were read from a single sample in a study of blood T cells in healthy people across ages. TCRdb reanalysed the 5' RACE reads using MiXCR and keeps one entry per CDR3 protein. The sample carries about 930,000 distinct CDR3 sequences, just under 30% recorded once. The data also belong to a second study, concerning T cells of mothers and their children.

The sequenced sample consisted of blood. All receptors come from a woman between 40 and 55 years old in good health. The CDR3 runs from the conserved cysteine through the conserved F or W.

j_gene: TRBJ2-7; v_gene: TRBV7-6; CDR3aa: CASSLADGAPYEQYF
j_gene: TRBJ2-3; v_gene: TRBV3-1; CDR3aa: CASRPGTSGARGDTQYF
j_gene: TRBJ1-5; v_gene: TRBV3-1; CDR3aa: CASSLRQNNQPQHF
j_gene: TRBJ2-4; v_gene: TRBV3-1; CDR3aa: CASSPSGVGIAKNIQYF
j_gene: TRBJ2-3; v_gene: TRBV28; CDR3aa: CASSPVAGGLADTQYF
j_gene: TRBJ2-1; v_gene: TRBV7-9; CDR3aa: CASSLSTSGFYNEQFF
j_gene: TRBJ1-6; v_gene: TRBV9; CDR3aa: CASSVDPGGGRPLHF
j_gene: TRBJ2-3; v_gene: TRBV9; CDR3aa: CASSVALDTQYF
j_gene: TRBJ1-2; v_gene: TRBV6-5; CDR3aa: CASGMGAGYTF
j_gene: TRBJ2-1; v_gene: TRBV29-1; CDR3aa: CSGINRGSYNEQFF
j_gene: TRBJ1-1; v_gene: TRBV28; CDR3aa: CAGTEFQTGSTEAFF
j_gene: TRBJ1-5; v_gene: TRBV27; CDR3aa: CASSSKTGRYSNQPQHF
j_gene: TRBJ2-1; v_gene: TRBV5-1; CDR3aa: CASSRQGQGAYNEQFF
j_gene: TRBJ1-2; v_gene: TRBV3-1; CDR3aa: CASSQVKGPWGYTF
j_gene: TRBJ2-1; v_gene: TRBV11-2; CDR3aa: CASSFSSSDRAGVNEQFF
j_gene: TRBJ2-4; v_gene: TRBV20-1; CDR3aa: CSAETGSKNIQYF
j_gene: TRBJ2-3; v_gene: TRBV7-3; CDR3aa: CASSPGLAGPLITDTQYF
j_gene: .; v_gene: TRBV2; CDR3aa: CASSGNREETQYF
j_gene: TRBJ1-1; v_gene: TRBV28; CDR3aa: CASSLMGTEAFF
j_gene: TRBJ1-2; v_gene: TRBV20-1; CDR3aa: CSGLGGYTF
j_gene: TRBJ2-1; v_gene: TRBV7-2; CDR3aa: CASSMRQDYNEQFF
j_gene: TRBJ1-1; v_gene: TRBV5-1; CDR3aa: CASSLGLGVAEAFF
j_gene: TRBJ1-1; v_gene: TRBV19; CDR3aa: CASTPYMNTEAFF
j_gene: TRBJ2-7; v_gene: TRBV20-1; CDR3aa: CSASGTGAYEQYF
j_gene: .; v_gene: TRBV7-2; CDR3aa: CASSPSAGNPYEQYF
j_gene: TRBJ1-4; v_gene: TRBV4-1; CDR3aa: CASSQNSGTTNEKLFF
j_gene: TRBJ1-1; v_gene: TRBV7-2; CDR3aa: CASSLRGREVEAFF
j_gene: TRBJ1-2; v_gene: TRBV7-9; CDR3aa: CASSPGTDYGCTF
j_gene: TRBJ2-7; v_gene: TRBV7-7; CDR3aa: CASSNRGVAEQYF
j_gene: TRBJ1-2; v_gene: TRBV5-1; CDR3aa: CASSLGTPQGGCTF